The 3 T cell receptor beta chains below were found in one sample sequenced in a study of T-cell memory formation after mild COVID-19. From the 5' RACE reads, TCRdb called clonotypes with MiXCR, one entry per CDR3 protein. This sample has 250,000 to 400,000 distinct CDR3 sequences, with 14% found just once. Input material: PBMCs or a T cell subset sorted from them (not recorded which). Receptors were obtained from a man between 18 and 35 years old who had mild COVID-19 (a few samples of this study predate the infection). Cell type and time point are not known.

The V call is TRBV6-2 or TRBV6-3, the J call TRBJ1-6; TRBD1 aligns across 8 bases. With 4 bases clipped from V and 6 bases from J, the junction kept 5 bases outside the gene matches. CDR3 length: 15 amino acids. CDR1 is MNHEY and CDR2 is SVGEGT in the germline V gene. CDR3 loop: CASSLPGQANSPLHF. The CDR3 DNA sequence: TGTGCCAGCAGTTTACCGGGACAGGCTAATTCACCCCTCCACTTT.

The J gene is TRBJ1-1, the V gene TRBV7-9; D call uncertain. The CDR3 loop spans 15 amino acids. Germline-derived CDR1 and CDR2 are SEHNR and FQNEAQ (reference sequence). Trimming took off 5 bases at V and 0 bases at J, with 13 bases between the two ends. The CDR3 DNA sequence: TGTGCCAGCAGCCCGCCGCGGGCTATGAACACTGAAGCTTTCTTT. It encodes CASSPPRAMNTEAFF.

This clonotype appeared a few times. The V call is TRBV6-4, the J call TRBJ2-2; 8 nucleotides agree with TRBD1. Germline values: CDR1 MRHNA, CDR2 SNTAGT. The CDR3 runs to 17 residues. The V gene end was trimmed by 0 bases and the J gene end by 0 bases; junction bases not matched to a gene: 3. The CDR3 region is CASSDSSGGANTGELFF. The CDR3 bases are TGTGCCAGCAGTGACTCATCAGGGGGCGCGAACACCGGGGAGCTGTTTTTT.